Below, 26 T cell receptor beta chains from the same sample are listed, as sequenced in a study of early T cells in non-severe SARS-CoV-2 infection. Each CDR3 protein gets one entry after TCRdb re-called the 5' RACE reads with MiXCR. The sample gives about 110,000 distinct CDR3 sequences, approximately 10% of which show up once; about 8.1% is in the top ten. Specimen: whole blood. The receptors stem from an adult who was a healthcare worker with PCR-confirmed SARS-CoV-2 infection or an uninfected control (not recorded which).

The chain is built from TRBV10-3 and TRBJ2-1, with TRBD2 matching over 10 bases. The junction had 2 bases not matched to a gene; V was cut back by 0 bases and J by 6 bases. The CDR3 loop spans 15 amino acids. Germline V gene lookup returns CDR1 ENHRY and CDR2 SYGVKD. CDR3 sequence (DNA): TGTGCCATCAGTGAGTCGAGGACTAGCGGCAATGAGCAGTTCTTC. Protein product: CAISESRTSGNEQFF.

This clonotype was seen many times. The chain has TRBV12-3 or TRBV12-4 and TRBJ1-2, with D hard to call. There are 13 residues in the CDR3. V was trimmed by 6 bases and J by 8 bases, leaving 16 bases between them. The CDR3, as DNA: TGTGCCAGCAGCCCCGGCATGGGAAAGGGCTACACCTTC. Translated, it gives CASSPGMGKGYTF.

This chain links TRBV28 with TRBJ1-6, with D unclear. Germline V CDR1 and CDR2: MDHEN, SYDVKM. This CDR3 has 14 amino acids. V was cut by 5 bases and J by 6 bases, with 11 bases left in between. The CDR3 is CASSPTGFNSPLHF. CDR3 in DNA: TGTGCCAGCAGTCCCACGGGATTTAATTCACCCCTCCACTTT.

The rearrangement links TRBV6-6 to TRBJ2-7; no reliable D call. The CDR3 consists of 12 residues. Germline V CDR1 and CDR2: MNHNY, SVGAGI (reference sequence). The V gene lost 3 bases and the J gene lost 5 bases, with 8 bases spanning the gap. In DNA, the CDR3 is TGTGCCAGCAGTTATGGAGAAAACGAGCAGTACTTC. The encoded protein is CASSYGENEQYF.

This clonotype was observed at least ten times. V gene TRBV28 combines with J gene TRBJ1-1, with D uncertain. This CDR3 region has 12 residues. The V gene lost 2 bases and the J gene lost 6 bases, with 7 bases spanning the gap. The germline V gene encodes CDR1 MDHEN and CDR2 SYDVKM. In DNA form, the CDR3 reads TGTGCCAGCAGTTTACGGGTAGCTGAAGCTTTCTTT. Translation: CASSLRVAEAFF.

There are many counts of this clonotype. The CDR3 loop is CASSYSTGGGYEQYF. CDR3 bases: TGTGCCAGCAGTTACTCGACCGGGGGAGGCTACGAGCAGTACTTC. The chain joins TRBV6-6 to TRBJ2-7, with D perhaps matching TRBD2 (6 bases). The CDR3 has 15 residues. Germline V gene lookup returns CDR1 MNHNY and CDR2 SVGAGI (reference sequence). V dropped 0 bases and J dropped 3 bases, with 12 bases sitting between them.

The chain is built from TRBV20-1 and TRBJ2-3, with D maybe TRBD2 (5 bases). Germline assignment: CDR1 DFQATT and CDR2 SNEGSKA (reference sequence). V lost 0 bases and J lost 6, with 25 bases in between. This CDR3 has 18 residues. The CDR3 DNA reads as TGCAGTGCTAGAGACGGGCCCTTGACTACTTTAACCCACGATACGCAGTATTTT. Its translation: CSARDGPLTTLTHDTQYF.

In its sample, this clonotype was seen many times. The chain employs TRBV4-1 and TRBJ2-5; TRBD2 matches 10 bases. The V gene end was trimmed by 1 base and the J gene end by 5 bases; junction bases not matched to a gene: 7. The germline V gene encodes CDR1 MGHRA and CDR2 YSYEKL. The CDR3 spans 16 residues. The CDR3 DNA sequence: TGCGCCAGCAGCCAAGTCGGAGCGGGAGGGCCGGAGACCCAGTACTTC. Protein product: CASSQVGAGGPETQYF.

This clonotype was recorded many times. The chain carries TRBV5-4 and TRBJ2-3; 10 bases line up with TRBD2. This CDR3 has 15 amino acids. Trimming at V came to 3 bases and at J to 2 bases, leaving 3 bases not matched to a gene. CDR1 and CDR2 (germline): SGHNT, YYREEE (reference sequence). The CDR3 reads CASSSSGGATDTQYF. CDR3 nucleotide sequence: TGTGCCAGCAGCTCCAGCGGGGGGGCCACAGATACGCAGTATTTT.

This clonotype was seen many times. CDR3 bases: TGTGCCAGCAGCTTGGTTTCACTAGCAGTCGCGAACGTGGAGCAGTTCTTC. Its translation is CASSLVSLAVANVEQFF. This chain connects TRBV5-6 to TRBJ2-1, with D perhaps matching TRBD2 (6 bases). CDR3 length equals 17 residues. Germline CDR1 SGHDT, CDR2 YYEEEE. The V end lost 0 bases, the J end lost 10 bases, and 23 bases lay between the germline ends.

The chain is built from TRBV7-8 and TRBJ2-7; TRBD1 might be the D (6 bases). Trimming shortened V by 5 bases and J by 5 bases, and 13 bases separated the two germline ends. Germline V gene sequence: CDR1 SGHVS, CDR2 FQNEAQ. This CDR3 comprises 13 residues. The CDR3 region has the DNA TGTGCCAGCAGCCACGACAGGAGGAACGAGCAGTACTTC. Its translation is CASSHDRRNEQYF.

This clonotype appeared many times. The chain uses TRBV11-2 and TRBJ2-7; 9 bases map to TRBD2. This CDR3 comprises 14 residues. Germline CDR1 SGHAT, CDR2 FQNNGV. V trimming: 5 bases; J trimming: 3 bases; junction bases outside the gene matches: 5. The chain's CDR3 is CASSLGLADYEQYF. The CDR3 DNA is TGTGCCAGCAGCCTGGGACTAGCAGACTACGAGCAGTACTTC. Full variable domain (missing parts from reference TRBV11-2 and TRBJ2-7): EAGVAQSPRYKIIEKRQSVAFWCNPISGHATLYWYQQILGQGPKLLIQFQNNGVVDDSQLPKDRFSAERLKGVDSTLKIQPAKLEDSAVYLCASSLGLADYEQYFGPGTRLTVT.

This clonotype was seen repeatedly, ten times or more. The chain carries TRBV20-1 and TRBJ2-3; D is possibly TRBD2 (6 bases). V lost 2 bases, J lost 4 bases, and 22 bases lay in between. The CDR3 sequence is 17 residues long. CDR1 and CDR2 (germline): DFQATT, SNEGSKA (reference sequence). CDR3 in DNA: TGCAGTGCTAGACCCGGGGTAGCGGAGAGAGCCCCAGATACGCAGTATTTT. It encodes CSARPGVAERAPDTQYF.

This chain uses TRBV7-2 with TRBJ1-6, with TRBD1 matching 7 bases. This CDR3 has 15 residues. From germline, CDR1 is SGHTA and CDR2 FQGNSA. The V segment lost 2 bases and the J segment 9 bases; nucleotides outside the gene matches: 7. CDR3 DNA sequence: TGTGCCAGCAGCTTACAGGGGGTGAAGGGTTCACCCCTCCACTTT. Residues: CASSLQGVKGSPLHF.

This clonotype was seen more than once but under ten times. J is TRBJ2-7 and V is TRBV28; 7 bases match TRBD2. The germline V gene encodes CDR1 MDHEN and CDR2 SYDVKM. This CDR3 is built from 15 residues. Germline trimming cut 5 bases from V and 5 bases from J; bases unmatched to any gene: 12. The CDR3 DNA follows: TGTGCCAGCAGTACGTCAACGGGAGGATTCAACGAGCAGTACTTC. As protein: CASSTSTGGFNEQYF.

The rearrangement joins TRBV24-1 to TRBJ2-2, with 9 bases matching TRBD1. The CDR3 has 13 amino acids. Germline CDR1 KGHDR, CDR2 SFDVKD. V gave up 11 bases and J gave up 4 bases; unmatched junction bases: 4. This chain's CDR3 is CAIDRGGTGELFF. CDR3 in DNA: TGTGCCATCGACAGGGGGGGCACCGGGGAGCTGTTTTTT.

This clonotype was found many times. The chain carries TRBV29-1 and TRBJ1-5; D is possibly TRBD1 (6 bases). This CDR3 comprises 13 residues. The germline V gene has CDR1 SQVTM and CDR2 ANQGSEA. V lost 6 bases to trimming and J lost 3 bases, with 12 bases between them. CDR3 region: CSVLGQPNQPQHF. CDR3 DNA sequence: TGCAGCGTGTTAGGACAGCCCAATCAGCCCCAGCATTTT.

A note on this clonotype: At one end, the junction sequence differs from germline, possibly due to a read error. The gene calls are TRBV2 and TRBJ2-3; unclear D gene. Germline V lookup: CDR1 SNHLY, CDR2 FYNNEI. This CDR3 region has 12 residues. The CDR3 here is CVSSEMFDTQYF. In DNA, the CDR3 is TGTGTCAGCAGTGAAATGTTCGATACGCAGTATTTT.

The chain links TRBV4-3 to TRBJ2-5; D is uncertain. The V end lost 6 bases, the J end lost 5 bases, and 16 bases lay between the germline ends. This CDR3 spans 14 amino acids. Germline V gene data show CDR1 as LGHNA and CDR2 as YSLEER. The DNA of the CDR3 is TGCGCCAGCAGTCGTCGGTCCCCCGGGGAGACCCAGTACTTC. Translated: CASSRRSPGETQYF.

This CDR3 is CASSYPRQDEQYF. The CDR3 DNA follows: TGTGCCAGCAGCTACCCGAGACAGGACGAGCAGTACTTC. The chain is built from TRBV7-8 and TRBJ2-7, with a possible D match to TRBD1 (6 bases). The germline V gene has CDR1 SGHVS and CDR2 FQNEAQ. V dropped 4 bases and J dropped 5 bases, with 12 bases sitting between them. The CDR3 spans 13 residues.

The sample holds many counts of this clonotype. The chain combines TRBV28 with TRBJ2-5, with D perhaps matching TRBD1 (6 bases). In germline, CDR1 is MDHEN, CDR2 SYDVKM. This CDR3 contains 13 residues. Trimming took 5 bases from V and 4 from J, leaving 11 bases between them. The CDR3 protein is CASSLGGRETQYF. The CDR3 DNA follows: TGTGCCAGCAGTCTTGGGGGCAGAGAGACCCAGTACTTC.

The genes are TRBV6-2 or TRBV6-3 and TRBJ2-7; the match to TRBD2 covers 13 bases. CDR3 length: 15 residues. Germline lookup yields CDR1 MNHEY and CDR2 SVGEGT. The J segment lost 5 bases and the V segment lost 6 bases, leaving 7 bases of the junction unmatched. This chain's CDR3 is CASSKGLAGANEQYF. CDR3 nucleotides: TGTGCCAGCAGCAAAGGACTAGCGGGAGCCAACGAGCAGTACTTC.

In its sample, this clonotype was seen a few times. DNA of the CDR3: TGCAGTGCTAGCAGCGGGAGGAGAGGCGAGCAGTACTTC. Translation gives CSASSGRRGEQYF. This sequence joins TRBV20-1 and TRBJ2-7; 9 positions agree with TRBD2. The germline V gene encodes CDR1 DFQATT and CDR2 SNEGSKA (reference sequence). This CDR3 is 13 amino acids long. The J segment lost 6 bases and the V segment lost 3 bases, leaving 6 bases of the junction unmatched.

Worth noting for this clonotype: This likely comes from a read error, as the CDR3 has no conserved phenylalanine or tryptophan at its end. The chain combines TRBV5-6 with TRBJ2-2, with 10 bases aligning to TRBD1. The CDR3 spans 16 residues. V lost 4 bases, J lost 4 bases, and 7 bases stayed unmatched. Germline V lookup: CDR1 SGHDT, CDR2 YYEEEE. In DNA form, the CDR3 reads TGTGCCAGCAGCCCCCTAGGGACAGGGGTCACCGGGGAGCTGTTTTCT. This codes for CASSPLGTGVTGELFS.

This clonotype was detected only a few times. V usage is TRBV19 and J usage is TRBJ2-7; 9 bases fit TRBD1. The CDR3 is made up of 15 amino acids. Trimming removed 6 bases from V and 5 bases from J; junction bases left unmatched: 11. Germline V lookup: CDR1 LNHDA, CDR2 SQIVND (reference sequence). The CDR3 DNA is TGTGCCAGTAGCCAAGGGACAGGGACGTCGGACGAGCAGTACTTC. This codes for CASSQGTGTSDEQYF.

This clonotype came up many times. The rearrangement uses TRBV5-1 and TRBJ2-1; D may correspond to TRBD1 or TRBD2 (5 bases each). V gave up 8 bases and J gave up 0 bases, with 15 bases separating them. The CDR3 contains 15 residues. Germline V gene data show CDR1 as SGHRS and CDR2 as YFSETQ. The CDR3 here is CASIRDASSYNEQFF. The CDR3 coding sequence is TGCGCCAGTATCCGGGACGCGAGCTCCTACAATGAGCAGTTCTTC.